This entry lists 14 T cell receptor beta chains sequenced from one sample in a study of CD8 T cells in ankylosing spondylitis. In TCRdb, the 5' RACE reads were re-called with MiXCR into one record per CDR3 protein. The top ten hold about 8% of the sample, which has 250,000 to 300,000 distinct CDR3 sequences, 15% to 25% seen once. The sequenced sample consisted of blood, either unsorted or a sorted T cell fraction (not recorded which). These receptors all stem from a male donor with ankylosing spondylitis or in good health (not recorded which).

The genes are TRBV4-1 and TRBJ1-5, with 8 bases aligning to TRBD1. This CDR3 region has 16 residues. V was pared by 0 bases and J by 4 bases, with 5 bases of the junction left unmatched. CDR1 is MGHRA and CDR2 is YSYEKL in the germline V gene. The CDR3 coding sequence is TGCGCCAGCAGCCAAGAACCAGGGGGCTGGAATCAGCCCCAGCATTTT. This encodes CASSQEPGGWNQPQHF.

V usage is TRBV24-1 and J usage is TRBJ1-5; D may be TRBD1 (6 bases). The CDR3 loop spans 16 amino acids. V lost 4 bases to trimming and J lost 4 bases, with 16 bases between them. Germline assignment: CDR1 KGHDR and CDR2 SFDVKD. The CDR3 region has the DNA TGTGCCACCAGTGAGGCCGGACAGAGCTTGAATCAGCCCCAGCATTTT. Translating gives CATSEAGQSLNQPQHF.

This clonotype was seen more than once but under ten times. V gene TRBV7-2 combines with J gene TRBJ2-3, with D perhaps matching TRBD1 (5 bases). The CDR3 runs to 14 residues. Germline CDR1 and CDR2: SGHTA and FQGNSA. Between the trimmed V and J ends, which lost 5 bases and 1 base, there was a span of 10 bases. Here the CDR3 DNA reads TGTGCCAGCAGCACCAGGGCTGGCACAGATACGCAGTATTTT. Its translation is CASSTRAGTDTQYF.

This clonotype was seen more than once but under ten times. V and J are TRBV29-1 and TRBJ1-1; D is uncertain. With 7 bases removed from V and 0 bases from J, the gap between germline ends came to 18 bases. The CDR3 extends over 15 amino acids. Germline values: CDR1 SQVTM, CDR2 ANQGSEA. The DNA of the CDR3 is TGCAGCGCCCCCTTCGGCGGACCCATGAACACTGAAGCTTTCTTT. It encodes CSAPFGGPMNTEAFF.

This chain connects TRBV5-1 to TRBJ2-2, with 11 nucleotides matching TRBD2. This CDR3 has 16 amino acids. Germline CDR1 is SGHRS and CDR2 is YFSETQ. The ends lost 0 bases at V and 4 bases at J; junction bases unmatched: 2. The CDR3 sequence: CASSLELAGVTGELFF. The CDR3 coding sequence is TGCGCCAGCAGCTTGGAACTAGCGGGAGTCACCGGGGAGCTGTTTTTT.

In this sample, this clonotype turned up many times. In DNA form, the CDR3 reads TGCAGTGCTTCGACAGGTACCTACGGTGAGCAGTTCTTC. It encodes CSASTGTYGEQFF. The gene calls are TRBV20-1 and TRBJ2-1, with D possibly TRBD1 on 6 matching bases. Germline CDR1 DFQATT, CDR2 SNEGSKA (reference sequence). There are 13 residues in the CDR3. The V gene lost 5 bases and the J gene lost 9 bases, with 17 bases spanning the gap.

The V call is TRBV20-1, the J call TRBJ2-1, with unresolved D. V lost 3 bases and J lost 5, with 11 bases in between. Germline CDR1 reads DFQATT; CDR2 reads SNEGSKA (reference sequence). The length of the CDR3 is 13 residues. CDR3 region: CSAREFLNNEQFF. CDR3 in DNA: TGCAGTGCTAGGGAGTTCCTAAACAATGAGCAGTTCTTC.

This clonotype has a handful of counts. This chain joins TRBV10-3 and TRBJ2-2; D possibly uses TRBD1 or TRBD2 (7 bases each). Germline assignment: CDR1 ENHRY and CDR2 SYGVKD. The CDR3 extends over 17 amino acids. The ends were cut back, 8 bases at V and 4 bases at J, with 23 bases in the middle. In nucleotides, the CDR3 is TGTGCCATCGGGGATCGCGGGAGTGGGGACAGCACCGGGGAGCTGTTTTTT. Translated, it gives CAIGDRGSGDSTGELFF.

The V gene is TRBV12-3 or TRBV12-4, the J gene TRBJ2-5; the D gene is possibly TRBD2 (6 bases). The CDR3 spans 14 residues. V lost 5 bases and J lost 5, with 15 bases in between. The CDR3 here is CASSRGLGRETQYF. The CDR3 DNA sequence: TGTGCCAGCAGTCGGGGCCTTGGGAGGGAGACCCAGTACTTC.

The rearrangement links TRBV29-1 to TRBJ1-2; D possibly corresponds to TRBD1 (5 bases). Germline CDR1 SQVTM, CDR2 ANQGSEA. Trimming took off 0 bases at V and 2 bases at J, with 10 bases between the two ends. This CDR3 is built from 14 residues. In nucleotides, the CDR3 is TGCAGCGTTGAAGATCAGGGTTACAACTATGGCTACACCTTC. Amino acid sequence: CSVEDQGYNYGYTF.

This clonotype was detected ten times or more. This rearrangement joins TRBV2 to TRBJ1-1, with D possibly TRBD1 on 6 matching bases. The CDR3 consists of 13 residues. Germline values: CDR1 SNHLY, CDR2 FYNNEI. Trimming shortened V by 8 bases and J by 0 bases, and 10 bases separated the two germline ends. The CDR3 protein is CASVGQMNTEAFF. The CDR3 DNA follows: TGTGCCAGCGTCGGACAGATGAACACTGAAGCTTTCTTT.

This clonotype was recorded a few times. The CDR3 here is CSGRGLAFDTQYF. The CDR3 bases are TGCAGTGGCCGGGGACTAGCTTTCGATACGCAGTATTTT. The chain employs TRBV20-1 and TRBJ2-3; TRBD2 aligns across 9 bases. The germline V gene has CDR1 DFQATT and CDR2 SNEGSKA (reference sequence). The CDR3 is 13 residues long. Germline trimming cut 7 bases from V and 6 bases from J; bases unmatched to any gene: 8.

CDR3 bases: TGTGCCAGCAGCCTCCGGACAGGGGCGAGCTCTGGAAACACCATATATTTT. Translated: CASSLRTGASSGNTIYF. The rearrangement links TRBV14 to TRBJ1-3; 9 bases are a match to TRBD1. This CDR3 is 17 amino acids long. With V trimmed by 4 bases and J by 0 bases, 7 bases remained unmatched. CDR1 and CDR2 from the germline V gene are SGHDN and FVKESK.

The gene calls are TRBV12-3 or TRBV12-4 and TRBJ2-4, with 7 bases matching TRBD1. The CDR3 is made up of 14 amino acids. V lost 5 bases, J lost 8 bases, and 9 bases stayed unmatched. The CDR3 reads CASSEDRAEDIQYF. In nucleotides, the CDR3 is TGTGCCAGCAGTGAAGACAGGGCCGAGGACATTCAGTACTTC.